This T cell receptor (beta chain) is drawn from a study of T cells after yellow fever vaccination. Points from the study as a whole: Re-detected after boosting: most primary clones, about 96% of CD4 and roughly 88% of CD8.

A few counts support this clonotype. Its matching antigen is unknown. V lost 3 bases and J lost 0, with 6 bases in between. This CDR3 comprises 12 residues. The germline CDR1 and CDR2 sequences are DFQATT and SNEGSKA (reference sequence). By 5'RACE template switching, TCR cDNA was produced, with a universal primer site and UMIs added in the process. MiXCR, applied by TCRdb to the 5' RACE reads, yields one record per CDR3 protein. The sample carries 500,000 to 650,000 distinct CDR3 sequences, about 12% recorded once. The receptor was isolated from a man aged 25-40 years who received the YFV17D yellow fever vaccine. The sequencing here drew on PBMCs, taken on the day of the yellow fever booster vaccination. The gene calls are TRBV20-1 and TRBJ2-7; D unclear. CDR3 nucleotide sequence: TGCAGTGCTAGTGAGAGCTCCTACGAGCAGTACTTC. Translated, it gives CSASESSYEQYF.